Described below is a single T cell receptor (beta chain) sequence and its context. The primer mix had 60 Vbeta and 13 Jbeta primers. Libraries were prepared by immunoSEQ multiplex PCR; TCRdb keeps only in-frame clonotypes and omits some of them. The data hold some 190,000 clones, with around four fifths observed a single time. These data come from a study of cytomegalovirus exposure and HLA in healthy donors. The CDR3 runs 15 residues. Germline CDR1 reads MNHNS; CDR2 reads SASEGT. With 1 base removed from V and 0 bases from J, the gap between germline ends came to 9 bases. Sample: PBMCs. The sequence derives from a boy younger than 10 in good health and CMV-seronegative. The chain employs TRBV6-1 and TRBJ1-1; tentatively, D is TRBD1 (5 bases). CDR3: CASSEEGHLNTEAFF. The CDR3 region has the DNA TGTGCCAGCAGTGAAGAAGGACACCTGAACACTGAAGCTTTCTTT.